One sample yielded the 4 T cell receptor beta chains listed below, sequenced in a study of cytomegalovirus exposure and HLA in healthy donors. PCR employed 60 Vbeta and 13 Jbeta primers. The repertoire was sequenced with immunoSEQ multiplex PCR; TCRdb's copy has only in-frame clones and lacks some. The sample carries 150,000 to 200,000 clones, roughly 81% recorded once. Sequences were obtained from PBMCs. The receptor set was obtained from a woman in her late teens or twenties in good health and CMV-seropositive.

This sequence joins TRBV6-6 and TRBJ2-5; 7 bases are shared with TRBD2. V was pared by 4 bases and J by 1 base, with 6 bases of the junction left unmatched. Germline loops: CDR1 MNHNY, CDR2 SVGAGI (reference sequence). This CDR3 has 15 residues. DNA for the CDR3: TGTGCCAGCAGTTCGAGCGGGGTGGCCCAAGAGACCCAGTACTTC. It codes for CASSSSGVAQETQYF.

The CDR3 coding sequence is TGCAGCTGCGCGGAGTCAGGGGAGCAGTACTTC. Amino acid sequence: CSCAESGEQYF. The gene calls are TRBV29-1 and TRBJ2-7; D may be TRBD1 (5 bases). Trimming removed 8 bases at V and 7 bases at J, with 15 bases between. Germline V gene lookup returns CDR1 SQVTM and CDR2 ANQGSEA. The CDR3 is made up of 11 amino acids.

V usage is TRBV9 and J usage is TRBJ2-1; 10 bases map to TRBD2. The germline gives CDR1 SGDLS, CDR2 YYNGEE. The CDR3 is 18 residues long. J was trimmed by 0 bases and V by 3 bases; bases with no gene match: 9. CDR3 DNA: TGTGCCAGCAGCGAGAGAGACCTAGCGGGGGACTCCTACAATGAGCAGTTCTTC. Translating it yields CASSERDLAGDSYNEQFF. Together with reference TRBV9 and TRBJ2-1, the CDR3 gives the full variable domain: DSGVTQTPKHLITATGQRVTLRCSPRSGDLSVYWYQQSLDQGLQFLIQYYNGEERAKGNILERFSAQQFPDLHSELNLSSLELGDSALYFCASSERDLAGDSYNEQFFGPGTRLTVL.

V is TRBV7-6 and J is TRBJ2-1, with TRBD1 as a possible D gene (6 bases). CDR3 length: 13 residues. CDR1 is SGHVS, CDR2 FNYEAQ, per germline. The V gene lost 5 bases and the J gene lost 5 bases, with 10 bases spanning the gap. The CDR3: CASSPDRNNEQFF. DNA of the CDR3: TGTGCCAGCAGCCCGGACAGAAACAATGAGCAGTTCTTC.